This T cell receptor beta chain was found in a study of T cell repertoires in cytomegalovirus infection. Whole-study context: Based on public TCR beta signatures, there were indications of CMV infection and of a matching HLA type. Broader study findings: There were carriers of CMV plus the relevant HLA, and cumulative public TCR beta family frequency identified them. HLA-C-restricted CMV clonotypes gave the most frequent clonotype in two of eight donors.

Germline V gene lookup returns CDR1 SGHTA and CDR2 FQGNSA. There are 15 residues in the CDR3. V gave up 0 bases and J gave up 10 bases; unmatched junction bases: 4. TCRdb used MiXCR to reprocess the reads, holding one entry per CDR3 protein. The sample has approximately 70,000 distinct CDR3 sequences, 3% to 4.5% seen once. At least ten counts were recorded for this clonotype. The antigen is undetermined. The TCR originated in a human donor in good health (CMV status not recorded). Some clones in this sample may be carry-over from other donors' samples. The sample consisted of PBMCs. This rearrangement joins TRBV7-2 to TRBJ1-6; 9 positions match TRBD1. DNA for the CDR3: TGTGCCAGCAGCTTAGCTGGACAGGGGTACTCACCCCTCCACTTT. Translated, it gives CASSLAGQGYSPLHF.